The next 15 T cell receptor beta chains were all read from a single sample in a study of T cells in tumors after PD-1 blockade. Data came from immunoSEQ multiplex PCR; TCRdb stores just in-frame clones and leaves some out. The sample carries around 35,000 clones, around 72% recorded once. The specimen comprised PBMCs, sampled after anti-PD-1 treatment. The origin of the receptors is a human donor with basal cell carcinoma.

This chain joins TRBV3-1 (or the pseudogene TRBV3-2) and TRBJ2-1; 9 bases are shared with TRBD2. The V and J ends lost 2 bases and 1 base, in that order; junction bases with no gene match: 0. The CDR3 has 15 amino acids. Germline values: CDR1 LGHDT, CDR2 YNNKEL (reference sequence). CDR3 nucleotides: TGTGCCAGCAGCCAACTAGCGGGATCCTACAATGAGCAGTTCTTC. Encoded protein: CASSQLAGSYNEQFF.

The chain carries TRBV7-2 and TRBJ1-1; D not certain. V was pared by 5 bases and J by 4 bases, with 8 bases between. The CDR3 has 12 residues. From germline, CDR1 is SGHTA and CDR2 FQGNSA. The CDR3 nucleotides read TGTGCCAGCAGCCCCCGGAGCACTGAAGCTTTCTTT. Translating gives CASSPRSTEAFF.

Many counts were recorded for this clone. The chain has TRBV9 and TRBJ2-7; 7 bases line up with TRBD2. Germline values: CDR1 SGDLS, CDR2 YYNGEE. The V and J ends lost 3 bases and 3 bases, in that order; junction bases with no gene match: 6. This CDR3 comprises 14 residues. The CDR3 nucleotides are TGTGCCAGCAGCGCCCTAGCGGCAAGCTACGAGCAGTACTTC. Translating gives CASSALAASYEQYF.

This clone came up many times. V gene TRBV30 combines with J gene TRBJ1-6; 7 bases agree with TRBD1. This CDR3 contains 14 residues. J gave up 5 bases and V 1 base, and 2 bases lay outside the gene matches. From germline, CDR1 is GTSNPN and CDR2 SVGIG (reference sequence). The CDR3 is CAWSAGQDNSPLHF. DNA of the CDR3: TGTGCCTGGAGTGCAGGACAGGATAATTCACCCCTCCACTTT.

This clone was seen only once. The gene calls are TRBV5-5 and TRBJ2-6, with D perhaps matching TRBD2 (5 bases). This CDR3 has 17 residues. Between the trimmed V and J ends, which lost 2 bases and 0 bases, there was a span of 12 bases. Germline assignment: CDR1 SGHKS and CDR2 YYEKEE (reference sequence). Here the CDR3 DNA reads TGTGCCAGCAGCTTTTGGCGGGTGCGCTCTGGGGCCAACGTCCTGACTTTC. Protein: CASSFWRVRSGANVLTF.

This clone was picked up a small number of times. The chain combines TRBV2 with TRBJ1-2, with D hard to call. The V gene lost 4 bases and the J gene lost 3 bases, with 3 bases spanning the gap. Germline V CDR1 and CDR2: SNHLY, FYNNEI. CDR3 length equals 11 residues. CDR3 amino acids: CASSGDYGYTF. As DNA, the CDR3 is TGTGCCAGCAGTGGGGACTATGGCTACACCTTC.

The CDR3 nucleotides read TGTGCCAGCAGCTCGAGGGTTTATGGCTACACCTTC. It codes for CASSSRVYGYTF. The chain has TRBV7-9 and TRBJ1-2; D not certain. Trimming stripped 4 bases from V and 5 bases from J, with 8 bases between. The CDR3 runs 12 residues. The V gene's germline CDR1 is SEHNR and CDR2 FQNEAQ (reference sequence).

This chain uses TRBV9 with TRBJ2-3; 14 nucleotides agree with TRBD2. CDR1 is SGDLS and CDR2 is YYNGEE in the germline V gene. The CDR3 extends over 17 amino acids. V lost 0 bases, J lost 2 bases, and 2 bases stayed unmatched. The CDR3 DNA sequence: TGTGCCAGCAGCGTAGGACTAGCGGGGGGGAACACAGATACGCAGTATTTT. It encodes CASSVGLAGGNTDTQYF. The variable domain in full, with the rest retrieved from reference TRBV9 and TRBJ2-3, is DSGVTQTPKHLITATGQRVTLRCSPRSGDLSVYWYQQSLDQGLQFLIQYYNGEERAKGNILERFSAQQFPDLHSELNLSSLELGDSALYFCASSVGLAGGNTDTQYFGPGTRLTVL.

This sequence joins TRBV7-9 and TRBJ2-1, with D unclear. The germline V and J ends were trimmed by 4 bases and 7 bases, with 14 bases remaining between them. The CDR3 runs 14 residues. Germline V gene data show CDR1 as SEHNR and CDR2 as FQNEAQ (reference sequence). The CDR3 DNA follows: TGTGCCAGCAGCTCCCAGGACCCACGGAATGAGCAGTTCTTC. Translation: CASSSQDPRNEQFF.

This sequence joins TRBV5-1 and TRBJ1-1, with D unresolved. The length of the CDR3 is 15 residues. Germline V lookup: CDR1 SGHRS, CDR2 YFSETQ. The V gene lost 1 base and the J gene lost 1 base, with 11 bases spanning the gap. The CDR3 reads CASSLSWLTNTEAFF. DNA for the CDR3: TGCGCCAGCAGCTTGAGCTGGCTTACGAACACTGAAGCTTTCTTT.

The table lists this clone with a few counts. CDR3 residues: CASSKVNGNRGQGEKLFF. CDR3 nucleotide sequence: TGTGCCAGCAGCAAAGTTAATGGGAACAGGGGGCAAGGCGAAAAACTGTTTTTT. This rearrangement joins TRBV21-1 to TRBJ1-4; the DNA was not used to check the table's D call, TRBD1. TRBV21-1 constitutes a pseudogene. The CDR3 runs to 18 residues.

The chain recombines TRBV27 with TRBJ2-3, with 7 positions matching TRBD1. The CDR3 length is 16 residues. J was trimmed by 1 base and V by 6 bases; bases with no gene match: 10. Germline V CDR1 and CDR2: MNHEY, SMNVEV (reference sequence). The CDR3 loop is CASRRISGTGTDTQYF. CDR3 bases: TGTGCCAGCAGGCGTATTTCCGGGACAGGCACAGATACGCAGTATTTT.

This clone appeared once. J is TRBJ1-5 and V is TRBV6-5; D is unclear. Germline CDR1 reads MNHEY; CDR2 reads SVGAGI. V lost 7 bases, J lost 4 bases, and 11 bases lay in between. The CDR3 loop spans 13 amino acids. The CDR3 nucleotides read TGTGCCAGCATCATACAAGTAAATCAGCCCCAGCATTTT. This gives the protein CASIIQVNQPQHF.

This chain connects TRBV19 to TRBJ2-2, with 16 nucleotides matching TRBD2. The germline V gene encodes CDR1 LNHDA and CDR2 SQIVND (reference sequence). This CDR3 comprises 17 residues. The ends lost 2 bases at V and 5 bases at J; junction bases unmatched: 2. This CDR3 reads CASSIPGLAGGTGELFF. The CDR3 nucleotides read TGTGCCAGTAGTATACCGGGACTAGCGGGAGGGACCGGGGAGCTGTTTTTT. Full variable domain (rest looked up from reference TRBV19 and TRBJ2-2): DGGITQSPKYLFRKEGQNVTLSCEQNLNHDAMYWYRQDPGQGLRLIYYSQIVNDFQKGDIAEGYSVSREKKESFPLTVTSAQKNPTAFYLCASSIPGLAGGTGELFFGEGSRLTVL.

CDR3 nucleotides: TGTGCCAGCAGTGAAAATTCAGTAATGTCCTACGAGCAGTACTTC. Protein product: CASSENSVMSYEQYF. The chain has TRBV2 and TRBJ2-7; D remains ambiguous. Between the trimmed V and J ends, which lost 2 bases and 1 base, there was a span of 12 bases. Germline V CDR1 and CDR2: SNHLY, FYNNEI. The CDR3 totals 15 residues.